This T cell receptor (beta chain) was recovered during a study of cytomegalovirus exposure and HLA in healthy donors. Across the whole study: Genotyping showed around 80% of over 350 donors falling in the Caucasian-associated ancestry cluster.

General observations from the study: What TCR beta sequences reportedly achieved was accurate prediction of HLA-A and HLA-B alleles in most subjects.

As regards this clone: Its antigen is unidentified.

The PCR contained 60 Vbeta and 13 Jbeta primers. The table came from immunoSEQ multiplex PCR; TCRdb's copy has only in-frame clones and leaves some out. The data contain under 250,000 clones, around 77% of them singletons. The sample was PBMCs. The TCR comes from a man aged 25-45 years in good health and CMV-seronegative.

The CDR3 DNA reads as TGCAGTGCTCCCCCCCATGAGACCCAGTACTTC. Translating it yields CSAPPHETQYF. This chain connects TRBV20-1 to TRBJ2-5; D is undetermined. V was trimmed by 5 bases and J by 5 bases, leaving 9 bases between them. This CDR3 has 11 residues. Germline lookup yields CDR1 DFQATT and CDR2 SNEGSKA (reference sequence).